Listed here are 8 T cell receptor beta chains from one sample, sequenced in a study of OX40 agonist ivuxolimab in advanced cancers. The protocol was immunoSEQ multiplex PCR, while the TCRdb copy is restricted to in-frame clones and leaves out a portion. The table includes approximately 81,000 clones, roughly 91% detected once. Sequencing was performed on CD4+ or CD8+ T cells sorted from blood, taken in a trial of the OX40 agonist ivuxolimab. The receptor source for this set is an adult with an advanced solid tumor such as melanoma, head and neck, liver or kidney cancer.

This sequence joins TRBV13 and TRBJ2-3, with D maybe TRBD1 (6 bases). CDR3 length: 17 residues. With 1 base removed from V and 4 bases from J, the gap between germline ends came to 18 bases. CDR1 is PRHDT, CDR2 FYEKMQ, per germline (reference sequence). CDR3 nucleotide sequence: TGTGCCAGCAGCTTAGCGTGGGGGCGGAATAGGGCAGATACGCAGTATTTT. Translating gives CASSLAWGRNRADTQYF.

The rearrangement uses TRBV4-2 and TRBJ2-3; 7 bases line up with TRBD2. The germline V gene has CDR1 LGHNA and CDR2 YNFKEQ. CDR3 length: 14 residues. V lost 0 bases, J lost 3 bases, and 0 bases stayed unmatched. CDR3 in DNA: TGTGCCAGCAGCCAAGAGGGGGGGACAGATACGCAGTATTTT. Translated: CASSQEGGTDTQYF.

The V call is TRBV27, the J call TRBJ1-2; 7 nucleotides match TRBD1. This CDR3 has 14 amino acids. Unmatched junction bases numbered 7, after V lost 6 bases and J lost 3 bases. Germline assignment: CDR1 MNHEY and CDR2 SMNVEV (reference sequence). The CDR3, as DNA: TGTGCCAGCAGCGCCACAGGGGACCACTATGGCTACACCTTC. Translation: CASSATGDHYGYTF.

The genes are TRBV5-6 and TRBJ1-4; perhaps TRBD1 as D (5 bases). This CDR3 contains 14 residues. Per the germline V gene, CDR1 is SGHDT and CDR2 is YYEEEE. V lost 3 bases, J lost 8 bases, and 14 bases lay in between. CDR3 loop: CASSSPEGREKLFF. DNA for the CDR3: TGTGCCAGCAGCTCCCCCGAGGGGCGGGAAAAACTGTTTTTT.

The CDR3 region has the DNA TGTGCCAGCAGTTCCGGACGGAACAATGAGCAGTTCTTC. Translation: CASSSGRNNEQFF. The V and J genes are TRBV27 and TRBJ2-1; no definite D call. Germline CDR1 reads MNHEY; CDR2 reads SMNVEV (reference sequence). The CDR3 is made up of 13 amino acids. Trimming stripped 4 bases from V and 5 bases from J, with 9 bases between.

This clone was seen just once. V usage is TRBV4-2 and J usage is TRBJ1-5, with D uncertain. The CDR3 is 15 residues long. The ends were cut back, 0 bases at V and 4 bases at J, with 10 bases in the middle. Germline V gene sequence: CDR1 LGHNA, CDR2 YNFKEQ. CDR3 DNA: TGTGCCAGCAGCCAAGATGACCTAGGGAATCAGCCCCAGCATTTT. This translates into CASSQDDLGNQPQHF.

This clone was counted once. The V call is TRBV7-8, the J call TRBJ2-1, with TRBD2 matching 7 bases. Looked up from germline, CDR1 is SGHVS and CDR2 is FQNEAQ. CDR3 length equals 13 residues. V was pared by 5 bases and J by 8 bases, with 6 bases of the junction left unmatched. This CDR3 is CASSTRLADEQFF. CDR3 nucleotide sequence: TGTGCCAGCAGCACTCGACTAGCTGATGAGCAGTTCTTC.

V and J are TRBV6-6 and TRBJ2-7; either TRBD1 or TRBD2 may supply D (6 bases each). This CDR3 is 16 amino acids long. Germline V gene sequence: CDR1 MNHNY, CDR2 SVGAGI (reference sequence). Trimming took off 4 bases at V and 0 bases at J, with 16 bases between the two ends. The CDR3 DNA sequence: TGTGCCAGCAGTTCCCACCCGGGGGCTTCCTCCTACGAGCAGTACTTC. Translation gives CASSSHPGASSYEQYF.